The 15 T cell receptor beta chains reported below all come from one sample, sequenced in a study of cytomegalovirus exposure and HLA in healthy donors. Use of 60 Vbeta and 13 Jbeta primers characterized the PCR. TCRdb's table, derived via immunoSEQ multiplex PCR, lists solely in-frame clones and lacks some. The sample shows 60,000 to 70,000 clones, under 85% of them seen only once. Sequenced: PBMCs. The receptors shown here come from a woman in her 30s in good health and CMV-seronegative.

This chain joins TRBV5-6 and TRBJ1-4, with no clear D. The CDR3 length is 13 residues. The germline gives CDR1 SGHDT, CDR2 YYEEEE. Trimming stripped 3 bases from V and 14 bases from J, with 17 bases between. The CDR3 loop is CASSSKRAATLFF. CDR3 coding DNA: TGTGCCAGCAGCTCGAAGAGGGCAGCGACCCTGTTTTTT. The full variable domain, rest sourced from reference TRBV5-6 and TRBJ1-4, is DAGVTQSPTHLIKTRGQQVTLRCSPKSGHDTVSWYQQALGQGPQFIFQYYEEEERQRGNFPDRFSGHQFPNYSSELNVNALLLGDSALYLCASSSKRAATLFFGSGTQLSVL.

V gene TRBV6-5 combines with J gene TRBJ2-3, with 7 bases lining up with TRBD2. V shed 6 bases, J shed 3 bases, and the junction held 6 bases outside the gene matches. The germline gives CDR1 MNHEY, CDR2 SVGAGI. The CDR3 contains 14 residues. Written as DNA, the CDR3 is TGTGCCAGCAGCGGCGGGAGAGGGACAGATACGCAGTATTTT. Translated: CASSGGRGTDTQYF.

The chain joins TRBV12-5 to TRBJ1-2, with D unclear. V dropped 0 bases and J dropped 2 bases, with 13 bases sitting between them. This CDR3 has 16 amino acids. Germline CDR1 is LGHNT and CDR2 is FRNRAP. The CDR3 loop reads CASGLVLSRENYGYTF. The DNA for the CDR3 is TGTGCTAGTGGTTTGGTACTTTCCCGGGAAAACTATGGCTACACCTTC.

The J gene is TRBJ1-1, the V gene TRBV6-5; D is ambiguous. This CDR3 is 11 amino acids long. Trimming removed 7 bases at V and 7 bases at J, with 10 bases between. Per germline, CDR1 MNHEY and CDR2 SVGAGI. CDR3 sequence reads: CASMRGNEAFF. The CDR3, as DNA: TGTGCCAGCATGAGAGGGAATGAAGCTTTCTTT.

The chain couples TRBV19 to TRBJ1-4; 12 bases match TRBD1. This CDR3 is 15 amino acids long. The V gene's germline CDR1 is LNHDA and CDR2 SQIVND (reference sequence). V lost 7 bases and J lost 8; bases outside the gene matches: 8. Here the CDR3 DNA reads TGTGCCAGTACCCCATACGGGACAGGGGGCGAAAAACTGTTTTTT. Protein sequence: CASTPYGTGGEKLFF.

The sample holds one count of this clone. The rearrangement joins TRBV29-1 to TRBJ1-1; 10 bases line up with TRBD1. From germline, CDR1 is SQVTM and CDR2 ANQGSEA. With V trimmed by 2 bases and J by 2 bases, 8 bases remained unmatched. CDR3 length equals 16 residues. In nucleotides, the CDR3 is TGCAGCGTTGAAAATGACAGGGGGCCTTTTAACACTGAAGCTTTCTTT. This translates into CSVENDRGPFNTEAFF.

Turning to this clone: Germline is not matched at one junction end, which may reflect a read error. The chain uses TRBV4-1 and TRBJ1-1; 9 bases are a match to TRBD1. Germline CDR1 and CDR2: MGHRA and YSYEKL. The CDR3 runs to 16 residues. The CDR3 coding sequence is TGCGCCAGCAGCCAAGGTTTTGGGACAGGGAACAGTGAAGCTTTCTTT. It translates to CASSQGFGTGNSEAFF.

This chain uses TRBV9 with TRBJ2-1; 9 bases are shared with TRBD1. The germline V gene has CDR1 SGDLS and CDR2 YYNGEE. V lost 1 base to trimming and J lost 3 bases; unmatched junction nucleotides: 5. The length of the CDR3 is 16 residues. This CDR3 reads CASSVLQGAVYNEQFF. The DNA for the CDR3 is TGTGCCAGCAGCGTATTACAGGGGGCTGTCTACAATGAGCAGTTCTTC.

The V gene is TRBV15, the J gene TRBJ2-5, with TRBD1 matching 9 bases. The J call may be incorrect, as the DNA end agrees better with TRBJ2-7. The CDR3 is made up of 16 amino acids. CDR1 LNHNV and CDR2 YYDKDF come from the germline V gene (reference sequence). The CDR3 reads CATSRDKGQGFYEQYF. DNA for the CDR3: TGTGCCACCAGCAGAGATAAAGGACAGGGGTTCTACGAGCAGTACTTC.

Here the CDR3 DNA reads TGTGCCAGCAGCCGACTAGCGGGAAGCACAGATACGCAGTATTTT. This sequence encodes CASSRLAGSTDTQYF. J is TRBJ2-3 and V is TRBV5-4, with TRBD2 matching over 11 bases. CDR1 and CDR2 (germline): SGHNT, YYREEE (reference sequence). Unmatched junction bases numbered 1, after V lost 4 bases and J lost 0 bases. This CDR3 comprises 15 residues.

This clone was recorded a few times. The gene calls are TRBV19 and TRBJ2-2; the match to TRBD2 covers 10 bases. Losses at the gene ends were 1 base for V and 4 bases for J; bases not matched to a gene: 12. The CDR3 sequence is 19 residues long. CDR1 is LNHDA and CDR2 is SQIVND in the germline V gene (reference sequence). The CDR3 region is CASSIGLFWTSGTTGELFF. The CDR3 bases are TGTGCCAGTAGTATAGGACTATTTTGGACTAGCGGCACCACCGGGGAGCTGTTTTTT.

The rearrangement uses TRBV15 and TRBJ1-4, with D possibly TRBD1 on 6 matching bases. V shed 2 bases and J shed 8 bases, with 21 bases lying between them. Germline V lookup: CDR1 LNHNV, CDR2 YYDKDF (reference sequence). There are 17 residues in the CDR3. The CDR3 region has the DNA TGTGCCACCAGCAGACCTACATGGGAACAGGGAGGGGAAAAACTGTTTTTT. Encoded protein: CATSRPTWEQGGEKLFF. Based on the CDR3 plus reference TRBV15 and TRBJ1-4, the full variable domain is DAMVIQNPRYQVTQFGKPVTLSCSQTLNHNVMYWYQQKSSQAPKLLFHYYDKDFNNEADTPDNFQSRRPNTSFCFLDIRSPGLGDTAMYLCATSRPTWEQGGEKLFFGSGTQLSVL.

The chain has TRBV5-1 and TRBJ2-1; 7 positions agree with TRBD1. The CDR3 is 15 amino acids. The germline V gene has CDR1 SGHRS and CDR2 YFSETQ. The J segment lost 6 bases and the V segment lost 0 bases, leaving 6 bases of the junction unmatched. The DNA for the CDR3 is TGCGCCAGCAGCTTGGTAGGGGGCGCAGTCAATGAGCAGTTCTTC. Protein product: CASSLVGGAVNEQFF.

This clone was detected only a few times. The V gene is TRBV9, the J gene TRBJ2-1; TRBD2 might be the D (5 bases). CDR3 length equals 13 residues. Trimming removed 0 bases at V and 15 bases at J, with 16 bases between. Germline V gene sequence: CDR1 SGDLS, CDR2 YYNGEE. CDR3 sequence: CASSVGLEDYGFF. The CDR3 coding sequence is TGTGCCAGCAGCGTAGGATTGGAAGACTACGGGTTCTTC.

V gene TRBV7-2 combines with J gene TRBJ2-5, with TRBD1 matching over 9 bases. This CDR3 has 14 residues. V gave up 4 bases and J gave up 6 bases; unmatched junction bases: 6. Germline V gives CDR1 SGHTA, CDR2 FQGNSA. CDR3 nucleotide sequence: TGTGCCAGCAGCTCGGGACAGGGAAGTCAGACCCAGTACTTC. Translating gives CASSSGQGSQTQYF. Based on the CDR3 plus reference TRBV7-2 and TRBJ2-5, the full variable domain is GAGVSQSPSNKVTEKGKDVELRCDPISGHTALYWYRQSLGQGLEFLIYFQGNSAPDKSGLPSDRFSAERTGGSVSTLTIQRTQQEDSAVYLCASSSGQGSQTQYFGPGTRLLVL.